This TCR beta chain comes out of a study of cytomegalovirus exposure and HLA in healthy donors. Study-level findings and limits: About 87% or about 30% of the time was how often most TCR beta V segments were productive, according to an earlier analysis. Most subjects had HLA-A and HLA-B alleles reportedly predicted accurately by TCR beta sequences.

The PCR was carried out with 60 Vbeta primers and 13 Jbeta primers. Sequencing was performed with immunoSEQ multiplex PCR; in TCRdb, only in-frame clones are kept and a portion is missing. The table has some 160,000 clones, 81% seen once; the top ten hold around 1.3%. This clone came up a few times. Antigen: not known. The sample consisted of PBMCs. This receptor was identified in a man aged 50-59 years in good health and CMV-seropositive.

CDR3 bases: TGTGCCAGCAGTTTTCTAGCGGGAGAGGACGAGCAGTACTTC. Translated, it gives CASSFLAGEDEQYF. This chain links TRBV27 with TRBJ2-7; 10 positions match TRBD2. The ends lost 3 bases at V and 5 bases at J; junction bases unmatched: 4. This CDR3 comprises 14 residues. Germline assignment: CDR1 MNHEY and CDR2 SMNVEV (reference sequence).